The sequence of this T cell receptor beta chain was determined in a study of blood T cell repertoires in COVID-19. Turning to the study itself: Collection of acute and convalescent COVID-19 samples took place in the United States, Italy and Spain. From T cells, B-cell-depleted T cells, or PBMCs came the material, which was cDNA or gDNA.

As handled by the study authors: By means of reference gene primer amplification, nucleated cell counts were estimated. This table comes from immunoSEQ multiplex PCR, and its TCRdb copy is limited to in-frame clones, with some not included. The D gene and trimming were derived from the DNA, and the V and J assignments and clone size from that table. The sample has about 130,000 clones; around 90% are singletons. The V end lost 1 base, the J end lost 5 bases, and 15 bases lay between the germline ends. The germline V gene encodes CDR1 SGHTA and CDR2 FQGNSA. CDR3 length equals 16 residues. Patients of the Seattle cohort, enrolled during active infection, were followed longitudinally.

This TCR came from a man in his fifties with COVID-19, enrolled during active disease. The V and J genes are TRBV7-2 and TRBJ2-1; D possibly corresponds to TRBD2 (6 bases). The sequencing sample was made of peripheral blood. CDR3 DNA sequence: TGTGCCAGCAGCTTAGTAGGGGCGGGGTCAAACAATGAGCAGTTCTTC. Amino acids: CASSLVGAGSNNEQFF. The whole variable domain, remainder taken from reference TRBV7-2 and TRBJ2-1, is GAGVSQSPSNKVTEKGKDVELRCDPISGHTALYWYRQSLGQGLEFLIYFQGNSAPDKSGLPSDRFSAERTGGSVSTLTIQRTQQEDSAVYLCASSLVGAGSNNEQFFGPGTRLTVL.